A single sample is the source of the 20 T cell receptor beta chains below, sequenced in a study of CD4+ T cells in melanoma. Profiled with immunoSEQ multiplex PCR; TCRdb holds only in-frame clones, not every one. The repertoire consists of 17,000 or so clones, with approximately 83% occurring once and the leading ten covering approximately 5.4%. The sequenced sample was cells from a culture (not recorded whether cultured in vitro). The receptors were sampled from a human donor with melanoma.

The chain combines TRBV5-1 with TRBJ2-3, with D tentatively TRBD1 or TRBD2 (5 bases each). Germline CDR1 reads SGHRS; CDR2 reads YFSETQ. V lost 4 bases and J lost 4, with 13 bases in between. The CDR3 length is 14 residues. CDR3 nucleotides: TGCGCCAGCAGCCCGAGCATGGGGGCAGATACGCAGTATTTT. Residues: CASSPSMGADTQYF.

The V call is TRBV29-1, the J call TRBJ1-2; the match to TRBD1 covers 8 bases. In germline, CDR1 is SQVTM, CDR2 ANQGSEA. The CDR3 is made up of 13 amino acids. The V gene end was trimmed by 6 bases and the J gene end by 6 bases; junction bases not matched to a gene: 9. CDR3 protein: CSVRTGYYHGYTF. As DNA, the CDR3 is TGCAGCGTCAGGACAGGGTACTACCATGGCTACACCTTC.

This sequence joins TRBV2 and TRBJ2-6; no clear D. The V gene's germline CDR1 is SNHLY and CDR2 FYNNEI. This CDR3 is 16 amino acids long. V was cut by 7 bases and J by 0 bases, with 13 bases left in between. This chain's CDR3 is CASTTAFGSGANVLTF. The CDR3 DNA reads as TGTGCCAGCACCACAGCTTTCGGCTCTGGGGCCAACGTCCTGACTTTC.

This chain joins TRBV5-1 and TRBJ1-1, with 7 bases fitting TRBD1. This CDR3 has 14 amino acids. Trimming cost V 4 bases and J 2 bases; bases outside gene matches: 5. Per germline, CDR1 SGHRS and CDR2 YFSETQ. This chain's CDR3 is CASSQGQKNTEAFF. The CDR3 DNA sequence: TGCGCCAGCAGCCAGGGACAGAAAAACACTGAAGCTTTCTTT.

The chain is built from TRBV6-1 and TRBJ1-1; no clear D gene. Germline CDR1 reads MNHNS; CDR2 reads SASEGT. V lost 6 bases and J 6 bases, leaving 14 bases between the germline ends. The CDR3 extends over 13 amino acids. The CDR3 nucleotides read TGTGCCAGCAGGGAACCATCCGAGTCTGAAGCTTTCTTT. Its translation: CASREPSESEAFF.

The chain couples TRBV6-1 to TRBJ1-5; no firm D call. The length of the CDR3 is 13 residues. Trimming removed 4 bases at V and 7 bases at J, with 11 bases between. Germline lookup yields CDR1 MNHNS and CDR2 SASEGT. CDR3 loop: CASSGGSVQPQHF. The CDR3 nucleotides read TGTGCCAGCAGTGGAGGATCAGTCCAGCCCCAGCATTTT.

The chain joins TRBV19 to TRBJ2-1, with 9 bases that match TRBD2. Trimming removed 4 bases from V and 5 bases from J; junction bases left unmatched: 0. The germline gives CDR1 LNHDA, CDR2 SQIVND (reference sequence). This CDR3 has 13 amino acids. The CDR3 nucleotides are TGTGCCAGTAGTAGGACTAGCGACAATGAGCAGTTCTTC. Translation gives CASSRTSDNEQFF.

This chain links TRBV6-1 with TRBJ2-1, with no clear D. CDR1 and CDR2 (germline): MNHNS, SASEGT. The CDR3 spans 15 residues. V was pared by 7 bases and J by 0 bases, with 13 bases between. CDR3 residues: CASNVGRYSYNEQFF. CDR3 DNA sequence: TGTGCCAGCAACGTAGGACGTTACTCCTACAATGAGCAGTTCTTC.

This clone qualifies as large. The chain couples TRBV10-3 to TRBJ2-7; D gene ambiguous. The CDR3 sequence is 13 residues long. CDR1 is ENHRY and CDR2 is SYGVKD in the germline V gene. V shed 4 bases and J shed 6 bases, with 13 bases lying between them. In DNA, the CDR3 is TGTGCCATCAGTGCGAACGGAATGGGCGAGCAGTACTTC. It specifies CAISANGMGEQYF.

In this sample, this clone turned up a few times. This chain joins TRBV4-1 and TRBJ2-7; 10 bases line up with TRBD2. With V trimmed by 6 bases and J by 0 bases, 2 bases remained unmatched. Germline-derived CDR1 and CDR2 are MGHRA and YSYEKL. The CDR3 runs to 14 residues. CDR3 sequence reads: CASSSGGTSYEQYF. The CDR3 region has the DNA TGCGCCAGCAGTAGCGGGGGGACCTCCTACGAGCAGTACTTC.

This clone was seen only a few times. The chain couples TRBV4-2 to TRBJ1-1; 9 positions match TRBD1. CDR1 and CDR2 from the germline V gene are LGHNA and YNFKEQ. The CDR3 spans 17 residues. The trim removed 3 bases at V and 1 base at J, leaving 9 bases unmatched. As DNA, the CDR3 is TGTGCCAGCAGCCAGGGCCGTACAGGGGGCAGGAACACTGAAGCTTTCTTT. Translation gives CASSQGRTGGRNTEAFF.

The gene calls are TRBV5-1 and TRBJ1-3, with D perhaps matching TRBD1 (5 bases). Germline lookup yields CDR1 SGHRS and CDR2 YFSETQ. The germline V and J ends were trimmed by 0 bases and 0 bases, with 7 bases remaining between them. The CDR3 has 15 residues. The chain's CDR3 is CASSLEGTSGNTIYF. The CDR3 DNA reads TGCGCCAGCAGCTTGGAGGGGACCTCTGGAAACACCATATATTTT.

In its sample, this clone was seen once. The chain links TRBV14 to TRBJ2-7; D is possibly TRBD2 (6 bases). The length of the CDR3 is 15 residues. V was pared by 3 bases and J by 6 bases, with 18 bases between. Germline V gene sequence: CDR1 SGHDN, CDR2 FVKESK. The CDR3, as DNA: TGTGCCAGCAGCCATATTCCCGGCGGGGCCTCCGAGCAGTACTTC. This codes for CASSHIPGGASEQYF.

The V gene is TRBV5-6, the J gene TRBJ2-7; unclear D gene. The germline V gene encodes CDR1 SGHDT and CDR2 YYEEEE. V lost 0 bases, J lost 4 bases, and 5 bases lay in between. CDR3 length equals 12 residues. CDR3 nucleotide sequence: TGTGCCAGCAGCTTGGTAGGGTACGAGCAGTACTTC. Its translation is CASSLVGYEQYF.

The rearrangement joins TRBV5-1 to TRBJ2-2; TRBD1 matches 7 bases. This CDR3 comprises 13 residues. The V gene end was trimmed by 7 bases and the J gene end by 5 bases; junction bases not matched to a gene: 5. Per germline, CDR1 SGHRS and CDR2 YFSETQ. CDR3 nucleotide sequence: TGCGCCAGCCGACAGGGTAATACCGGGGAGCTGTTTTTT. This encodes CASRQGNTGELFF.

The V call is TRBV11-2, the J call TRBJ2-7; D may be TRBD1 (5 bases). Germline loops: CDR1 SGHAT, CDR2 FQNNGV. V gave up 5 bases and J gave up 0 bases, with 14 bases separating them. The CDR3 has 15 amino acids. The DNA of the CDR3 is TGTGCCAGCAGCCCCCGTGGGGCGAGCTCCTACGAGCAGTACTTC. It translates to CASSPRGASSYEQYF.

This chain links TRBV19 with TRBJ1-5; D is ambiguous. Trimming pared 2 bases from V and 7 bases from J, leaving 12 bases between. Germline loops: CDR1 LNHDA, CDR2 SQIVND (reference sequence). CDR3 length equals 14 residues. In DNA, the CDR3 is TGTGCCAGTAGTATAAAGGGCGCCGGGCAGCCCCAGCATTTT. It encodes CASSIKGAGQPQHF.

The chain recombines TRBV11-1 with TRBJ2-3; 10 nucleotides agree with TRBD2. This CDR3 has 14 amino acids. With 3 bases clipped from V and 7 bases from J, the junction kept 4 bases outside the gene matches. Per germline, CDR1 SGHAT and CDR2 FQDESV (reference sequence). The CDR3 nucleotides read TGTGCCAGCAGCTTCTCTAGCGGGGGTAATACGCAGTATTTT. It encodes CASSFSSGGNTQYF.

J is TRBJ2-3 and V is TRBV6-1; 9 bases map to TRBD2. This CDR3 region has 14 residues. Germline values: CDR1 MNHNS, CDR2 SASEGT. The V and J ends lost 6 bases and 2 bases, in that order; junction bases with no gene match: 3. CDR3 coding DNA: TGTGCCAGCAGCCTAGCGGGGCTCACAGATACGCAGTATTTT. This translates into CASSLAGLTDTQYF.

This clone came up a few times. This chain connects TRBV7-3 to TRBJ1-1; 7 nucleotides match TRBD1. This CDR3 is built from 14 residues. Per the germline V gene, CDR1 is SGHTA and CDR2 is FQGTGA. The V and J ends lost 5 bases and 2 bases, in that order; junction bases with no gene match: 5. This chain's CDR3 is CASSMTGPNTEAFF. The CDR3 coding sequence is TGTGCCAGCAGCATGACAGGGCCCAACACTGAAGCTTTCTTT. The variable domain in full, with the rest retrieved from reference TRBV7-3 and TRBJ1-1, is GAGVSQTPSNKVTEKGKYVELRCDPISGHTALYWYRQSLGQGPEFLIYFQGTGAADDSGLPNDRFFAVRPEGSVSTLKIQRTERGDSAVYLCASSMTGPNTEAFFGQGTRLTVV.